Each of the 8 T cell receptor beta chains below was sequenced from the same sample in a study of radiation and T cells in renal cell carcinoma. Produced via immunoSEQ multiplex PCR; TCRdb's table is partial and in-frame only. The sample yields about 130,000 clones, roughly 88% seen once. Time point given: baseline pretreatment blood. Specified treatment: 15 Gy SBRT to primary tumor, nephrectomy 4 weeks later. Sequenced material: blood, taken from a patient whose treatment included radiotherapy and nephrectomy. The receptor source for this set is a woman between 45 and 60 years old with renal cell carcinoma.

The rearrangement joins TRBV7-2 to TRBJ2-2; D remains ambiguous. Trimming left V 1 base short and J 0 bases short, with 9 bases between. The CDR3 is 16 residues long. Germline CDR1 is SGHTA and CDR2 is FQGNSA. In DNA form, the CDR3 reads TGTGCCAGCAGCTTAGAGGCGGAATCGAACACCGGGGAGCTGTTTTTT. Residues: CASSLEAESNTGELFF. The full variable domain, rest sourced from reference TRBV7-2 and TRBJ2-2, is GAGVSQSPSNKVTEKGKDVELRCDPISGHTALYWYRQSLGQGLEFLIYFQGNSAPDKSGLPSDRFSAERTGGSVSTLTIQRTQQEDSAVYLCASSLEAESNTGELFFGEGSRLTVL.

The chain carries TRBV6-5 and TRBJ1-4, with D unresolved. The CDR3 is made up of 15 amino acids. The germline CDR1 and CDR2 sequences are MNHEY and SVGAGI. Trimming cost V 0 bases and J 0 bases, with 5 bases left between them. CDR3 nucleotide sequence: TGTGCCAGCAGTTACTCGGGGACAACTAATGAAAAACTGTTTTTT. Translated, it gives CASSYSGTTNEKLFF.

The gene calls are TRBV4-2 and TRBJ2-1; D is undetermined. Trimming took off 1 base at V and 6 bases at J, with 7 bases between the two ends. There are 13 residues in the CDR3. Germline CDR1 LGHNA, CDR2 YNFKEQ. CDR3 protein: CASSQAQSNEQFF. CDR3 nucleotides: TGTGCCAGCAGCCAAGCCCAGAGCAATGAGCAGTTCTTC.

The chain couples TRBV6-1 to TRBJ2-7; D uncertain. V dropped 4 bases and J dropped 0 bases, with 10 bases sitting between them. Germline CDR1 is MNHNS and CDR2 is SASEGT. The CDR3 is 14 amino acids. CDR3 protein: CASSGRTFSYEQYF. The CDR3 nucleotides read TGTGCCAGCAGTGGACGCACGTTCTCCTACGAGCAGTACTTC.

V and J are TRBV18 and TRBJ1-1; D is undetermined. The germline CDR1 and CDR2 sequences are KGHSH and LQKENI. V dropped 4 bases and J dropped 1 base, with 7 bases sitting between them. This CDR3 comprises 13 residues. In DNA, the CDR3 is TGTGCCAGCTCACGCAGCGAGAACACTGAAGCTTTCTTT. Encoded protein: CASSRSENTEAFF. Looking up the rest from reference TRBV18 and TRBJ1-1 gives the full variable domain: NAGVMQNPRHLVRRRGQEARLRCSPMKGHSHVYWYRQLPEEGLKFMVYLQKENIIDESGMPKERFSAEFPKEGPSILRIQQVVRGDSAAYFCASSRSENTEAFFGQGTRLTVV.

CDR3 residues: CASSVGLAGVYEQYF. The CDR3 DNA follows: TGTGCCAGCAGCGTAGGGCTAGCGGGGGTCTACGAGCAGTACTTC. The chain couples TRBV9 to TRBJ2-7; the match to TRBD2 covers 10 bases. This CDR3 spans 15 amino acids. Germline-derived CDR1 and CDR2 are SGDLS and YYNGEE. With V trimmed by 0 bases and J by 3 bases, 3 bases remained unmatched. Supplemented by reference TRBV9 and TRBJ2-7, the full variable domain reads DSGVTQTPKHLITATGQRVTLRCSPRSGDLSVYWYQQSLDQGLQFLIQYYNGEERAKGNILERFSAQQFPDLHSELNLSSLELGDSALYFCASSVGLAGVYEQYFGPGTRLTVT.

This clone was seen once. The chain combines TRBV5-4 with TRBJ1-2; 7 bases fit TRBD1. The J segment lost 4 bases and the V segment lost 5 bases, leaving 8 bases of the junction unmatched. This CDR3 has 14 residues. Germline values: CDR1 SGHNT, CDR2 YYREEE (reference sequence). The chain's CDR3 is CASSTGTAFYGYTF. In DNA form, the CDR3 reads TGTGCCAGCAGTACTGGGACAGCCTTCTATGGCTACACCTTC.

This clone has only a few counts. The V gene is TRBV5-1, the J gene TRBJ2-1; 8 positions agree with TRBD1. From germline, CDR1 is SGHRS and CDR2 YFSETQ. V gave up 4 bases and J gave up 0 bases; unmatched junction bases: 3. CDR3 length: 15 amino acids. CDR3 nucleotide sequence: TGCGCCAGCAGCACGGACAGGGCCTCCTACAATGAGCAGTTCTTC. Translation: CASSTDRASYNEQFF.